This entry is about one T cell receptor beta chain. No antigen is known for it. Per-base quality was not reported, and no clone a single base away is much larger than it. V and J are truncated by 5 bases and 11 bases respectively, leaving an intervening sequence of 15 bases. CDR1 is given as MDHEN and CDR2 as SYDVKM, both from the germline V gene. Taken from cysteine to phenylalanine, the CDR3 has 12 residues. Left in the record is the CDR3 DNA by itself, 36 bases read in frame from the first base. The CDR3 regions of human TCRbeta chains were analyzed by immunosequencing. Concerning the study's data processing: TCRs in the repertoires were matched against a reference library of SARS-CoV-2-specific TCRs that had been generated with the MIRA antigen-specificity platform. Breadth meant the fraction of unique TCRs that were SARS-CoV-2-associated, whereas depth meant the fraction of total T cells that were SARS-CoV-2-associated. Using the MIRA data, each spike-specific TCR was mapped to the spike region that the TCR reacts to and placed in a CD4 or CD8 class. Log10-transformed breadth and depth values were compared by one-way ANOVA with Sidak's multiple comparisons tests. Held by TCRdb, this immuneACCESS table contains in-frame sequences only and omits some clones. Under half of the omission traces to an unresolved V gene where checked; the cause of the rest is unknown. That table is the source of V, J and clone size, and D and trimming were worked out from the DNA. The sample table lists approximately 110,000 clones, 88% of them with a count of one. The ten top clones hold about 9.3% of the sample.

Explained via the paper, the time point label denotes: baseline before first vaccination. Samples from vaccinated people were obtained from the UK trials COV001 and COV002, which included a single-blind randomized controlled phase 2/3 trial of AZD1222 (ChAdOx1 nCoV-19) in healthy adults. For TCRbeta chain sequencing, PBMC samples from trial participants were taken at day 0 and at day 28 after the second dose. These data originate in a study of T cell responses to AZD1222 COVID-19 vaccine listed by TCRdb under 2021. Regarding the complete study: AZD1222 recipients whose second dose came at about 4 weeks and those whose second dose came at about 12 weeks were combined into one group, since spike-specific TCR depth and breadth did not differ between the two schedules. Trial participants were enrolled by age into 18-55, 56-69 and 70-plus year subgroups, with approximately 150, 28 and 58 TCR-sequenced participants respectively. A total of more than 230 trial participants underwent TCR sequencing, of whom around 200 received two doses of AZD1222 and around 26 received two doses of the MenACWY control vaccine.

Here is what the overall study found, with its caveats: The 56-69-year group was small, and its depth increase did not reach significance, likely because of low power. After two AZD1222 doses, spike-specific TCR breadth and depth were significantly higher than at day 0 and than in MenACWY recipients. Conclusions about previously exposed vaccinees are limited, since just five to seven AZD1222 recipients were seropositive for SARS-CoV-2 at baseline. Nearly half of unique spike-specific TCRs reportedly recognized epitopes outside regions mutated in the B.1.351 and B.1.1.7 variants. Because no day 14 peak-response samples were available, repertoires were characterized only after the peak T cell response. CD4 TCRs associated with the vaccine covered the entire spike protein, and the dominant responses were in regions 160-218 and 743-854. Most participants were white British and females outnumbered males, and the authors suggested that clonal diversity may have been underestimated.

The rearrangement combines TRBV28 with TRBJ1-1; matching of 5 bases hints at TRBD1 as the D gene. The input for sequencing was peripheral blood, taken on day 0 of AZD1222 vaccination. The clonotype was recovered from an adult in good health. The CDR3 loop reads CASSLGLPGAFF. The base sequence is TGTGCCAGCAGTCTGGGACTCCCGGGGGCTTTCTTT. This CDR3, with the reference TRBV28 and TRBJ1-1 proteins standing in past its ends, gives the full variable domain DVKVTQSSRYLVKRTGEKVFLECVQDMDHENMFWYRQDPGLGLRLIYFSYDVKMKEKGDIPEGYSVSREKKERFSLILESASTNQTSMYLCASSLGLPGAFFGQGTRLTVV.